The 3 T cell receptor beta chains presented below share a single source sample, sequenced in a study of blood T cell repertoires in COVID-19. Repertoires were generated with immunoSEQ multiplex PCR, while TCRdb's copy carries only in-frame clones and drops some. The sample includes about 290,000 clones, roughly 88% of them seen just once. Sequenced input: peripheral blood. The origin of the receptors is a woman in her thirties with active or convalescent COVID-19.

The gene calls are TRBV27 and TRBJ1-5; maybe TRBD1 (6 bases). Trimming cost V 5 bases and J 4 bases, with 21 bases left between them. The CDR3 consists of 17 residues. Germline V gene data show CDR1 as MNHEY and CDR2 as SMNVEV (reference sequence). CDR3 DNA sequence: TGTGCCAGCAGTCCGACCCACAGGGCTGGTTCGAATCAGCCCCAGCATTTT. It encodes CASSPTHRAGSNQPQHF.

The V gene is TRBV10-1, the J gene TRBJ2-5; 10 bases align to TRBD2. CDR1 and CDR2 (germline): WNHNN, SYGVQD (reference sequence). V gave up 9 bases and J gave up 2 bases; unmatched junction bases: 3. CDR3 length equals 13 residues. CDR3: CARIAGGQETQYF. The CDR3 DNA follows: TGCGCCAGGATAGCGGGGGGTCAAGAGACCCAGTACTTC.

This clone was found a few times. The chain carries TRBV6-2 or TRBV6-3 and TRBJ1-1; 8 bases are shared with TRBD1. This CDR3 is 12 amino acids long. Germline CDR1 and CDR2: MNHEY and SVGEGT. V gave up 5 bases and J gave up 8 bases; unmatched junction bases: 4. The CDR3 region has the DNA TGTGCCAGCAGTCGACAGGGGCGAGAAGCTTTCTTT. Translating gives CASSRQGREAFF.